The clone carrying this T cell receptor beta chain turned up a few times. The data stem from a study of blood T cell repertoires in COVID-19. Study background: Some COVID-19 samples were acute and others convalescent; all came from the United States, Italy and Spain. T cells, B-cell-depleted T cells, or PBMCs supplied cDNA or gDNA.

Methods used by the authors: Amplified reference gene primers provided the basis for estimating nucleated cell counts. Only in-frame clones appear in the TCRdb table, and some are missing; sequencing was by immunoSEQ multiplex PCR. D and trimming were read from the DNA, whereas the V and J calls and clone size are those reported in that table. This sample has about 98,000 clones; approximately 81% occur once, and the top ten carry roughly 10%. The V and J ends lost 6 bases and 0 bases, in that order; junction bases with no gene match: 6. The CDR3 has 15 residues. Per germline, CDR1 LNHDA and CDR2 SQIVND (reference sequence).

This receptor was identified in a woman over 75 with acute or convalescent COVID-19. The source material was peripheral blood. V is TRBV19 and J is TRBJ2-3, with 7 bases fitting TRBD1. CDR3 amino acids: CASRATGPSTDTQYF. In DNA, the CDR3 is TGTGCCAGTAGGGCGACAGGGCCTAGCACAGATACGCAGTATTTT. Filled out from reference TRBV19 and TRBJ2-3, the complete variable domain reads DGGITQSPKYLFRKEGQNVTLSCEQNLNHDAMYWYRQDPGQGLRLIYYSQIVNDFQKGDIAEGYSVSREKKESFPLTVTSAQKNPTAFYLCASRATGPSTDTQYFGPGTRLTVL.